This T cell receptor (beta chain) is from a study (dated by TCRdb to the mid-2010s). For the study in its entirety: The study examined whether tumor-infiltrating Tregs in breast cancer are drawn from blood Tregs or arise in situ by conversion from other CD4+ T cell subsets.

The CDR3 numbers 16 residues from cysteine through phenylalanine. Only the CDR3 DNA stays, 48 bases, in frame from base 1. As encoded in the germline V gene, CDR1 is SGHAT while CDR2 is FQNNGV. V is trimmed back by 5 bases and J by 3 bases, and the junction contains 5 bases that no gene match accounts for. The paper as a whole reports these results and caveats: Rather than covering whole repertoires, validation in the larger cohort was restricted to a single TCR beta V-J rearrangement. Tumor memory CD4+ T cell TCR gene usage clustered with blood and lymph node memory CD4+ cells and lymph node naive CD4+ cells. The TCR alpha and beta sequences of tumor-infiltrating Tregs showed the greatest overlap with tumor naive CD4+ T cells, followed by blood naive CD4+ T cells.

Full-length TCR variable regions were amplified by 5' RACE PCR with constant-region reverse primers, and semi-nested PCR with Nested Universal Primer A was subsequently performed. Using the ReliaPrep RNA Cell Miniprep System, total RNA was extracted, and the SMARTer RACE 5'/3' Kit was then used to reverse transcribe the RNA into 5'RACE-ready cDNA. Multiplex adaptors were used to barcode full-length TCR alpha and beta libraries, and the barcoded libraries were sequenced on an Illumina MiSeq. The authors' analysis ran thus. Sequencing data were pooled across the five patients for each of nine subset-tissue groups and compared by unsupervised clustering of TCR gene usage. The Morisita-Horn index was used to calculate repertoire similarity, with shared sequences weighted according to their contribution to each repertoire. TCRdb trimmed the raw reads at Q25, called clones with MiXCR and kept productive beta chains. Here each entry gathers all rows of one CDR3 protein and keeps the most common genes and DNA. TCRdb, not the original authors, processed these V and J calls. In this sample the table shows tens of thousands of distinct CDR3 sequences, 26% of which occur a single time. 3.7% of the sample is taken by the ten largest.

To purify naive CD4+ T cells, the Miltenyi Naive CD4+ T Cell Isolation kit was used, and CD25 microbeads served to deplete Tregs. Tregs, naive and memory CD4+ T cells from tumor, blood and ipsilateral draining lymph nodes of five or six breast cancer patients underwent full-length TCR alpha and beta sequencing. Tumor tissue and lymph nodes obtained by ipsilateral axillary dissection were perfused with PBS, cut into small pieces and digested using collagenase I and hyaluronidase. Ficoll density gradient centrifugation was used to isolate mononuclear cells from either lymph nodes or roughly 50 ml of peripheral blood. FACS confirmed that the sorted cell populations were more than 90% pure. This clonotype occurred a few times. No cognate antigen has been identified for it. Base quality data are lacking; no much larger clone is found one base away.

The specimen was naive CD4+ T cells sorted from a lymph node. This specimen's cell subset or site label, per the study, means: naive CD4+ T cells, CD4+CD45RA+CD25-. This TCR came from a female donor with breast cancer. The rearranged segments are TRBV11-2 and TRBJ2-6; 9 bases in the junction line up with TRBD1. The DNA reads as follows: TGTGCCAGCAGCCCACAGGGGGCGGATGGGGCCAACGTCCTGACTTTC. The encoded protein is CASSPQGADGANVLTF.